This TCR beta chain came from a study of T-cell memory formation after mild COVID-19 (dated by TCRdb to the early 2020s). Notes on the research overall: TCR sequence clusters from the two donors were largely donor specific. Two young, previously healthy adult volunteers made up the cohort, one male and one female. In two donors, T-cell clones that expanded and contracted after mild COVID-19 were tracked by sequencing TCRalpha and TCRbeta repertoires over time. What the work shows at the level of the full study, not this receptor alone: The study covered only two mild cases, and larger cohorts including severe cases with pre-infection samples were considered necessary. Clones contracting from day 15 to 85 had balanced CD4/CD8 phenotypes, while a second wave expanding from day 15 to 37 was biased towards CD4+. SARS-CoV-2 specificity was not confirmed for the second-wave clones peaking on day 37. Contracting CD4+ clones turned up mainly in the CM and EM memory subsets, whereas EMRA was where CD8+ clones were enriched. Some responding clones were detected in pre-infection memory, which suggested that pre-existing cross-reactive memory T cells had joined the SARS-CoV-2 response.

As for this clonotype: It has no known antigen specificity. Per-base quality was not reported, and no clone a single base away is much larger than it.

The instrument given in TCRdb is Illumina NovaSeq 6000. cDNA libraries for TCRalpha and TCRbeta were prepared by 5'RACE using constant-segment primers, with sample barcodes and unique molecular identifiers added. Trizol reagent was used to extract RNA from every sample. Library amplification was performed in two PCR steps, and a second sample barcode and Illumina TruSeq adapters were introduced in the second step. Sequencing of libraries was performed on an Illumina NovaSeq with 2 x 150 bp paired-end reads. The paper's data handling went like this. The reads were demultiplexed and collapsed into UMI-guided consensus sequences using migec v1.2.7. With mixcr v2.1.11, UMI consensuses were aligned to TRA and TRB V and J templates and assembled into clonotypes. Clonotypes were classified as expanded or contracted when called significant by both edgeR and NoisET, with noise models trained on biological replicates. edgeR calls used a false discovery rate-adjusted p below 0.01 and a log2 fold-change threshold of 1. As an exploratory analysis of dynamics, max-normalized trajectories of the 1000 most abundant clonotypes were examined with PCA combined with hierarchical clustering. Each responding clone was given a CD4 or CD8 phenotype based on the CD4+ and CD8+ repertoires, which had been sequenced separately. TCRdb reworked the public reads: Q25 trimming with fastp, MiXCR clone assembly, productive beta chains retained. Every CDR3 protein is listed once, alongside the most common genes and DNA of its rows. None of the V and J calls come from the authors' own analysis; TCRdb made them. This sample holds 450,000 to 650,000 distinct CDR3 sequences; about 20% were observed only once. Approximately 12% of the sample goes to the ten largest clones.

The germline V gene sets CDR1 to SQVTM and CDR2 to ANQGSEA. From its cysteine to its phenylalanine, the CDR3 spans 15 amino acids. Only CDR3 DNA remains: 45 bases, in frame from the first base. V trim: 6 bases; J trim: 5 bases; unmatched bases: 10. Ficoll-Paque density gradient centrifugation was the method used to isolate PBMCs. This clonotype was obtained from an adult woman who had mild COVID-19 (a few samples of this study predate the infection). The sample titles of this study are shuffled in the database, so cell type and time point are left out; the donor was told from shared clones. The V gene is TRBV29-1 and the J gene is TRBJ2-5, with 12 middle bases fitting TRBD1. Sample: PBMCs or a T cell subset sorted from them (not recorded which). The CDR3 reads CSVALGTGGYETQYF. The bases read TGCAGCGTCGCCCTCGGGACAGGGGGCTACGAGACCCAGTACTTC.